The 23 T cell receptor beta chains below come from one sample, sequenced in a study of blood T cell repertoires in COVID-19. Sequencing used immunoSEQ multiplex PCR; TCRdb keeps in-frame clones, though not all of them. Altogether over 300,000 clones are present, around 89% being singletons, with the ten largest covering approximately 7%. The sequenced material came from peripheral blood. The receptor set was obtained from a man aged 18 to 30 with active or convalescent COVID-19.

This chain connects TRBV7-3 to TRBJ1-6; 8 bases are shared with TRBD1. This CDR3 region has 16 residues. The J segment lost 4 bases and the V segment lost 0 bases, leaving 2 bases of the junction unmatched. CDR1 SGHTA and CDR2 FQGTGA come from the germline V gene. The DNA of the CDR3 is TGTGCCAGCAGCTTAACGGGGGACAGGTATAATTCACCCCTCCACTTT. Its translation: CASSLTGDRYNSPLHF.

The J gene is TRBJ2-5, the V gene TRBV18; 9 nucleotides match TRBD2. This CDR3 has 17 residues. V shed 2 bases and J 1 base; nucleotides not matched to a gene: 8. Germline V gene sequence: CDR1 KGHSH, CDR2 LQKENI. The CDR3 is CASSPKLTSGPQETQYF. CDR3 sequence (DNA): TGTGCCAGCTCACCAAAGTTAACTAGCGGGCCCCAAGAGACCCAGTACTTC.

This clone appeared once. The V call is TRBV4-2, the J call TRBJ1-3; no firm D call. The V end was cut by 0 bases, the J end by 0 bases, with 9 bases between. CDR1 and CDR2 from the germline V gene are LGHNA and YNFKEQ. This CDR3 contains 16 residues. This CDR3 is CASSQDKSGSGNTIYF. Here the CDR3 DNA reads TGTGCCAGCAGCCAAGATAAGTCCGGCTCTGGAAACACCATATATTTT.

The rearrangement links TRBV18 to TRBJ2-5; 8 bases are shared with TRBD1. The CDR3 loop spans 14 amino acids. CDR1 is KGHSH, CDR2 LQKENI, per germline. V was clipped by 4 bases and J by 4 bases; unmatched bases: 5. This CDR3 is CASSRQGTSETQYF. As DNA, the CDR3 is TGTGCCAGCTCACGACAGGGGACGTCAGAGACCCAGTACTTC.

This clone has only one observation. V is TRBV2 and J is TRBJ2-7; 10 nucleotides align to TRBD2. CDR1 SNHLY and CDR2 FYNNEI come from the germline V gene. This CDR3 has 14 residues. V lost 5 bases to trimming and J lost 6 bases; unmatched junction nucleotides: 7. The chain's CDR3 is CASSTGTSDFEQYF. In DNA form, the CDR3 reads TGTGCCAGCAGTACCGGGACTAGCGATTTCGAGCAGTACTTC.

The J gene is TRBJ1-1, the V gene TRBV28, with TRBD1 as a possible D gene (5 bases). There are 17 residues in the CDR3. CDR1 and CDR2 from the germline V gene are MDHEN and SYDVKM. V gave up 1 base and J gave up 6 bases, with 21 bases separating them. The CDR3 region has the DNA TGTGCCAGCAGTTTATTACCCAGGATCCGTTGGGGGGCTGAAGCTTTCTTT. It is translated as CASSLLPRIRWGAEAFF. The full variable domain, in which reference TRBV28 and TRBJ1-1 provide the parts outside the CDR3, is DVKVTQSSRYLVKRTGEKVFLECVQDMDHENMFWYRQDPGLGLRLIYFSYDVKMKEKGDIPEGYSVSREKKERFSLILESASTNQTSMYLCASSLLPRIRWGAEAFFGQGTRLTVV.

The chain joins TRBV29-1 to TRBJ1-1; D is ambiguous. The CDR3 has 14 amino acids. The V gene's germline CDR1 is SQVTM and CDR2 ANQGSEA. The germline V and J ends were trimmed by 4 bases and 3 bases, with 15 bases remaining between them. CDR3 nucleotide sequence: TGCAGCGTTGGAGGCGAACCGGGAGACACTGAAGCTTTCTTT. Translating it yields CSVGGEPGDTEAFF.

V and J are TRBV19 and TRBJ2-7; weak D call: TRBD2 (5 bases). The germline V gene has CDR1 LNHDA and CDR2 SQIVND (reference sequence). This CDR3 has 14 residues. V lost 1 base and J lost 3, with 10 bases in between. The CDR3 DNA follows: TGTGCCAGTAGTATAGTGTCGGGGATCTACGAGCAGTACTTC. Its protein product is CASSIVSGIYEQYF.

This clone was counted a single time. V and J are TRBV19 and TRBJ2-7; unclear D gene. The CDR3 has 14 residues. CDR1 is LNHDA, CDR2 SQIVND, per germline (reference sequence). Trimming removed 3 bases from V and 2 bases from J, with 11 bases in between. CDR3 residues: CASSIADGAYEQYF. CDR3 coding DNA: TGTGCCAGTAGTATTGCTGACGGAGCCTACGAGCAGTACTTC.

The count of this clone is one. This sequence joins TRBV27 and TRBJ2-2, with D perhaps matching TRBD1 (6 bases). This CDR3 spans 14 amino acids. Trimming took off 8 bases at V and 1 base at J, with 11 bases between the two ends. Germline CDR1 and CDR2: MNHEY and SMNVEV (reference sequence). CDR3 protein: CASRKTGNTGELFF. In DNA, the CDR3 is TGTGCCAGCCGGAAGACAGGGAACACCGGGGAGCTGTTTTTT.

V is TRBV14 and J is TRBJ1-1; the D gene is possibly TRBD1 (6 bases). This CDR3 is built from 15 residues. The germline V and J ends were trimmed by 4 bases and 0 bases, with 12 bases remaining between them. Germline V gene sequence: CDR1 SGHDN, CDR2 FVKESK. CDR3 protein: CASSPWGRVNTEAFF. In nucleotides, the CDR3 is TGTGCCAGCAGCCCATGGGGGCGTGTGAACACTGAAGCTTTCTTT.

This chain connects TRBV28 to TRBJ1-3; no firm D call. Trimming took 3 bases from V and 0 from J, leaving 15 bases between them. Per germline, CDR1 MDHEN and CDR2 SYDVKM. CDR3 size: 17 residues. The CDR3 region has the DNA TGTGCCAGCAGTTTCCTATCTAGACCGAACTCTGGAAACACCATATATTTT. Its translation: CASSFLSRPNSGNTIYF.

The rearrangement uses TRBV11-3 and TRBJ2-7; D is possibly TRBD1 (5 bases). V was shortened by 0 bases and J by 0 bases, with 15 bases between the two germline ends. The CDR3 covers 17 residues. Germline CDR1 is SGHNT and CDR2 is YENEEA. CDR3 amino acids: CASSLDRRVKSSYEQYF. CDR3 nucleotides: TGTGCCAGCAGCTTAGATCGCAGGGTGAAAAGCTCCTACGAGCAGTACTTC. Variable domain in full (rest from reference TRBV11-3 and TRBJ2-7): EAGVVQSPRYKIIEKKQPVAFWCNPISGHNTLYWYLQNLGQGPELLIRYENEEAVDDSQLPKDRFSAERLKGVDSTLKIQPAELGDSAVYLCASSLDRRVKSSYEQYFGPGTRLTVT.

A remark on this clone: The junction differs from germline at one of its ends, possibly a read error. The chain is built from TRBV7-6 and TRBJ2-6, with D perhaps matching TRBD1 (5 bases). The CDR3 length is 15 residues. Germline-derived CDR1 and CDR2 are SGHVS and FNYEAQ. DNA of the CDR3: TGTGCCAGCAGCTTAGATGGAGCTGGGGCCAACGTGCTGACTTTC. It translates to CASSLDGAGANVLTF.

The chain recombines TRBV28 with TRBJ2-7; weak D call: TRBD2 (5 bases). Germline loops: CDR1 MDHEN, CDR2 SYDVKM. The CDR3 extends over 14 amino acids. Trimming left V 5 bases short and J 3 bases short, with 14 bases between. The CDR3 nucleotides are TGTGCCAGCAGTCTGCCGGGGTCACTCTACGAGCAGTACTTC. This translates into CASSLPGSLYEQYF. The full variable domain, its missing parts supplied by reference TRBV28 and TRBJ2-7, is DVKVTQSSRYLVKRTGEKVFLECVQDMDHENMFWYRQDPGLGLRLIYFSYDVKMKEKGDIPEGYSVSREKKERFSLILESASTNQTSMYLCASSLPGSLYEQYFGPGTRLTVT.

This chain uses TRBV19 with TRBJ1-5, with D maybe TRBD1 (5 bases). Germline lookup yields CDR1 LNHDA and CDR2 SQIVND (reference sequence). V lost 5 bases and J 6 bases, leaving 8 bases between the germline ends. CDR3 length equals 12 residues. The CDR3 protein is CASSGAGQPQHF. CDR3 DNA: TGTGCCAGTAGTGGGGCCGGTCAGCCCCAGCATTTT. The whole variable domain, filled in from reference TRBV19 and TRBJ1-5, reads DGGITQSPKYLFRKEGQNVTLSCEQNLNHDAMYWYRQDPGQGLRLIYYSQIVNDFQKGDIAEGYSVSREKKESFPLTVTSAQKNPTAFYLCASSGAGQPQHFGDGTRLSIL.

On this clone itself: A junction boundary mismatches the germline segment, possibly from a read error. The chain recombines TRBV7-7 with TRBJ1-5; D not resolved. The length of the CDR3 is 15 residues. Germline V gene data show CDR1 as SSHAT and CDR2 as FNYEAQ (reference sequence). The CDR3 reads CASSPCQDSNQPQHF. CDR3 DNA sequence: TGTGCTAGCAGCCCATGTCAGGATAGCAATCAGCCCCAGCATTTT.

This rearrangement joins TRBV6-4 to TRBJ2-3, with 9 bases aligning to TRBD2. The CDR3 covers 15 residues. Trimming at V came to 6 bases and at J to 0 bases, leaving 4 bases not matched to a gene. Germline CDR1 is MRHNA and CDR2 is SNTAGT. The CDR3 region is CASSLTSGSTDTQYF. The CDR3 DNA reads TGTGCCAGCAGCCTTACTAGCGGGAGCACAGATACGCAGTATTTT.

Here the CDR3 reads CASSLAGGRGTGELFF. The CDR3 nucleotides are TGTGCCAGCAGCTTGGCTGGCGGCCGAGGGACCGGGGAGCTGTTTTTT. V usage is TRBV5-4 and J usage is TRBJ2-2; maybe TRBD2 (5 bases). Per the germline V gene, CDR1 is SGHNT and CDR2 is YYREEE (reference sequence). The CDR3 spans 16 residues. Trimming cost V 0 bases and J 5 bases, with 14 bases left between them.

This CDR3 reads CASSLVGSSSYEQYF. The CDR3 bases are TGTGCCAGCAGCTTAGTTGGATCTAGCTCCTACGAGCAGTACTTC. The V and J genes are TRBV11-2 and TRBJ2-7; D not resolved. Germline lookup yields CDR1 SGHAT and CDR2 FQNNGV. V dropped 1 base and J dropped 0 bases, with 10 bases sitting between them. CDR3 length equals 15 residues.

The table lists this clone with a count of one. The V and J genes are TRBV7-2 and TRBJ1-5, with D tentatively TRBD1 (5 bases). The CDR3 totals 16 residues. CDR1 and CDR2 (germline): SGHTA, FQGNSA. V was pared by 4 bases and J by 3 bases, with 16 bases between. This CDR3 reads CASSSRTDSVNQPQHF. The CDR3 DNA is TGTGCCAGCAGCTCTAGGACCGACAGTGTCAATCAGCCCCAGCATTTT.

The chain uses TRBV27 and TRBJ1-6; TRBD1 matches at 7 bases. Germline trimming cut 3 bases from V and 8 bases from J; bases unmatched to any gene: 7. Germline V lookup: CDR1 MNHEY, CDR2 SMNVEV (reference sequence). The CDR3 loop spans 15 amino acids. DNA of the CDR3: TGTGCCAGCAGTTTCAAGGGGGCCACGGATTCACCCCTCCACTTT. Translated, it gives CASSFKGATDSPLHF.

This chain uses TRBV4-3 with TRBJ2-3, with 9 nucleotides matching TRBD2. CDR1 LGHNA and CDR2 YSLEER come from the germline V gene. This CDR3 has 16 residues. Unmatched junction bases numbered 2, after V lost 0 bases and J lost 1 base. CDR3 sequence: CASSQERTSGTDTQYF. For the CDR3, the DNA is TGCGCCAGCAGCCAAGAGAGGACTAGCGGCACAGATACGCAGTATTTT.